This record concerns one TCR beta chain sequence. Its antigen remains unidentified. The source of the sample is a study of human T cells and chemical hapten exposure. Turning to the study itself: For the approximately 25-week duration of the study, patients were given weekly doses of diphenylcyclopropenone on the scalp.

Regarding time point: patch test 1, 2 weeks after DPC sensitization. The treatment was: therapeutic diphenylcyclopropenone sensitization with weekly scalp DPC. The study, taken as a whole, reports: While controls formed fewer of them, expanded TCRs formed significantly more large CDR3 similarity clusters.

Single cDNA molecules in the library carried unique molecular identifiers attached during preparation. How the authors handled the data: From approximately 20,000 to 700,000 TCRs were found per sample, with a median of about 96,000. MiXCR was run by TCRdb on the RACE reads, yielding one entry per CDR3 protein. For this entry, the V and J calls and clone size follow TCRdb and not the study's own pipeline. The sample shows 380,000 or so distinct CDR3 sequences, approximately 5.1% of them seen only once. Germline values: CDR1 KGHSH, CDR2 LQKENI. The CDR3 length is 13 residues. V was shortened by 1 base and J by 7 bases, with 7 bases between the two germline ends.

This sequence originates from a woman aged 50 to 65 with alopecia areata. Some clones in this sample may be carry-over from other donors' samples. The sample in question was whole blood, obtained in connection with sensitization to the hapten diphenylcyclopropenone (DPC). The chain uses TRBV18 and TRBJ1-4, with D unclear. The CDR3 reads CASSPLVGEKLFF. The CDR3 region has the DNA TGTGCCAGCTCACCACTTGTCGGTGAAAAACTGTTTTTT.